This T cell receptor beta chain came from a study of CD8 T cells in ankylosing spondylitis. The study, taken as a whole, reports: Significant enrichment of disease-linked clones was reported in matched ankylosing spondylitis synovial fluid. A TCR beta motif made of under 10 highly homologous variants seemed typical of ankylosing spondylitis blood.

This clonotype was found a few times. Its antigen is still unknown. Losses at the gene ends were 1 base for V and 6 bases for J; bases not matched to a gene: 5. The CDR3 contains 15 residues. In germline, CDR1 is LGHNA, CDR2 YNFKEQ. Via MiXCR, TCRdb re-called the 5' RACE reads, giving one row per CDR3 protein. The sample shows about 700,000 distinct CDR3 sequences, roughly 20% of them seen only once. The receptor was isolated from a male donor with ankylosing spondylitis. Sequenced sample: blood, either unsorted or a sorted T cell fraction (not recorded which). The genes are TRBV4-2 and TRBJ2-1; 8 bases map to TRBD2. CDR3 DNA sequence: TGTGCCAGCAGCCAAGGAGCGGGAGATCGCAATGAGCAGTTCTTC. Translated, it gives CASSQGAGDRNEQFF.